What follows is one T cell receptor beta chain and its context. CDR3 length equals 15 residues. The V gene's germline CDR1 is MNHEY and CDR2 SMNVEV (reference sequence). The V and J ends lost 5 bases and 5 bases, in that order; junction bases with no gene match: 11. Sequencing used immunoSEQ multiplex PCR; TCRdb keeps in-frame clones, though not all of them. The profile shows about 2.2 million clones, about 93% of them singletons. This sample is part of a study of shared clonotypes between healthy human individuals. Naive CD8 isolation took CD45RO-negative cells positively selected for CCR7 and excluded terminally differentiated effector memory CD45RA+ cells.

The sequenced sample was naive CD8+ T cells from PBMCs. The chain uses TRBV27 and TRBJ2-5; TRBD2 agrees at 7 bases. The sequence came from a man younger than 30 in good health. Some clones in this sample may be carry-over from other donors' samples. As DNA, the CDR3 is TGTGCCAGCAGTCCATGGCTAGCGGAGGGGGAGACCCAGTACTTC. Its translation is CASSPWLAEGETQYF.